The subject of this entry is one T cell receptor (beta chain). The entry originates in a study of OX40 agonist ivuxolimab in advanced cancers. Sequenced by immunoSEQ multiplex PCR; TCRdb stores in-frame clones only, minus some. Of about 70,000 clones listed, around 88% were seen once; the top ten hold approximately 0.86%. Patients were excluded for autoimmune disease history or systemic immunosuppression. The CDR3 has 14 amino acids. Germline V gene lookup returns CDR1 LNHDA and CDR2 SQIVND (reference sequence). J lost 3 bases, V lost 5 bases, and 3 bases had no gene match. The rearrangement uses TRBV19 and TRBJ2-2; 7 bases map to TRBD2. This clonotype was obtained from an adult with an advanced solid tumor such as melanoma, head and neck, liver or kidney cancer. Sequencing used CD4+ or CD8+ T cells sorted from blood, obtained in a trial of the OX40 agonist ivuxolimab. The CDR3 DNA follows: TGTGCCAGTAGTCACCGGGGGGACACCGGGGAGCTGTTTTTT. It encodes CASSHRGDTGELFF.